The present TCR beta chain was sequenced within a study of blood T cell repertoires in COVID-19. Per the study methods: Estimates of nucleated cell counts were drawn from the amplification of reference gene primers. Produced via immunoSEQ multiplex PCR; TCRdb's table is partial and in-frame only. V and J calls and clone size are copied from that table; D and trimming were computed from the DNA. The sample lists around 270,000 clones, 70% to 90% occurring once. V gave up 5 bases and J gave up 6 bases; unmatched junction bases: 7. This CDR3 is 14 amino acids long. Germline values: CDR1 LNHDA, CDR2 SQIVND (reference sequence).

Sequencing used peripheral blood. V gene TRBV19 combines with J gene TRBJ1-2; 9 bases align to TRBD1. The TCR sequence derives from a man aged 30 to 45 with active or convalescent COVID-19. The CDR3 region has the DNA TGTGCCAGTAGTTCAGGACAGGGGCCCCATGGCTACACCTTC. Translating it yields CASSSGQGPHGYTF.